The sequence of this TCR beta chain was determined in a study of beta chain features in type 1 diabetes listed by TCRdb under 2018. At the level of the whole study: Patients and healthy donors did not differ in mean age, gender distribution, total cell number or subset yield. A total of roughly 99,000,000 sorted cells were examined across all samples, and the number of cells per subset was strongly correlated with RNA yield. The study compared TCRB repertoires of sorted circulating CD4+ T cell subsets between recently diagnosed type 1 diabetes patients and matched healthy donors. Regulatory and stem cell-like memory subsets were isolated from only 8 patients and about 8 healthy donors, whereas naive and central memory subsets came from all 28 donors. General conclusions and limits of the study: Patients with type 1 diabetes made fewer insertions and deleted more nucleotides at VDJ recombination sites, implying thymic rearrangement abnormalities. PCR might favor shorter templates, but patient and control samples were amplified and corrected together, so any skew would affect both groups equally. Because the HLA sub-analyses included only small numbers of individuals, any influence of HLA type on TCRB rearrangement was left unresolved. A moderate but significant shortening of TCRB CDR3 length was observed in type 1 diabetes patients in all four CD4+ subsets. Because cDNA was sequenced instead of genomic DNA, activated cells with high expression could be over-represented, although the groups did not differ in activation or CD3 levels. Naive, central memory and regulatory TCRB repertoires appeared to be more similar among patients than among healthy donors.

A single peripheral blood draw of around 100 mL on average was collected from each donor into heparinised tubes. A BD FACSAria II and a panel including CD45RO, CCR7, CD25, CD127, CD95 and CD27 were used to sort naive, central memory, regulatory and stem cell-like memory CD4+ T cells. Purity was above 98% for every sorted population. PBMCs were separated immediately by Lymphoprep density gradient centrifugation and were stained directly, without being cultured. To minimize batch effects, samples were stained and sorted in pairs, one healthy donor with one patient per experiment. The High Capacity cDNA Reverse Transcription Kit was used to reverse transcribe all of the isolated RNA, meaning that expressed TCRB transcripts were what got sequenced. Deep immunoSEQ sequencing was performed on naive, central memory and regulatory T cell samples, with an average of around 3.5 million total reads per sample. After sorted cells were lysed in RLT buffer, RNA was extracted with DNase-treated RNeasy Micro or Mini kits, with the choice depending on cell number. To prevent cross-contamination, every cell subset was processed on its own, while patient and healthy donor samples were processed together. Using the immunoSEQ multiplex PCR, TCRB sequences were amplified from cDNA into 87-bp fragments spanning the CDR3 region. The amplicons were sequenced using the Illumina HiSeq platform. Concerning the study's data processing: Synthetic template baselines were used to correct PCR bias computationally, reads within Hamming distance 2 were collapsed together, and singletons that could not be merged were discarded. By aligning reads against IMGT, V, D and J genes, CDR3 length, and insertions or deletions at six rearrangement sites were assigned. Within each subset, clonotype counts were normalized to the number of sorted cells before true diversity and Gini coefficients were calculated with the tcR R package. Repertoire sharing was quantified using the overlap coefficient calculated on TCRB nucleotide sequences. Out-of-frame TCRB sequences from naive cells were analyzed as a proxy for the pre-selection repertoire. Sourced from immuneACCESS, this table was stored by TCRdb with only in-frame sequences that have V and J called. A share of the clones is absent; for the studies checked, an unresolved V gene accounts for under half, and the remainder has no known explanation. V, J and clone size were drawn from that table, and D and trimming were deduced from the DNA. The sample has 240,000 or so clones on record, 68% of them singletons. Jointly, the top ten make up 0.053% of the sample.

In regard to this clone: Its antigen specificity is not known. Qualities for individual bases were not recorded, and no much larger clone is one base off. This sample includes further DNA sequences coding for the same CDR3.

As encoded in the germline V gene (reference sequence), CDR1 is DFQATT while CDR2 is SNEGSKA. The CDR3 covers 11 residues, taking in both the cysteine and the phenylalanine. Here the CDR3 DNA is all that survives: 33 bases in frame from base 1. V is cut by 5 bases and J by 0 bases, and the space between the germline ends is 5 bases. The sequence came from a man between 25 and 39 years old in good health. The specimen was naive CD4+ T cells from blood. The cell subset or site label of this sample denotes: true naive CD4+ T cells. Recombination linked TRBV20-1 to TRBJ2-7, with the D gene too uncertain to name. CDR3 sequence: CSARHSYEQYF. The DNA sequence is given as TGCAGTGCTCGACACTCCTACGAGCAGTACTTC.